One and the same sample provided the 31 T cell receptor beta chains below, sequenced in a study of molecular identifiers for immune sequencing clone quantification. TCRdb ran MiXCR on the PCR reads and lists one entry per CDR3 protein. The sample lists under 600,000 distinct CDR3 sequences, around 23% occurring once. Sequencing was carried out using naive CD8+ T cells from blood, with Jurkat cell RNA spiked in. Subset of the sample: FACS-sorted CD8+CD4-CCR7+CD45RA+ naive T cells. Every receptor here comes from a human donor in good health. Some libraries in this study had Jurkat cell RNA spiked in.

There are many counts of this clonotype. The J gene is TRBJ2-7, the V gene TRBV5-1; D unclear. Germline V gene lookup returns CDR1 SGHRS and CDR2 YFSETQ. V was shortened by 5 bases and J by 2 bases, with 14 bases between the two germline ends. The CDR3 consists of 14 residues. The CDR3 bases are TGCGCCAGCAGGCGGATCGGGCAAGCCTACGAGCAGTACTTC. Protein sequence: CASRRIGQAYEQYF. Variable domain in full (rest from reference TRBV5-1 and TRBJ2-7): KAGVTQTPRYLIKTRGQQVTLSCSPISGHRSVSWYQQTPGQGLQFLFEYFSETQRNKGNFPGRFSGRQFSNSRSEMNVSTLELGDSALYLCASRRIGQAYEQYFGPGTRLTVT.

In this sample, this clonotype turned up a few times. The rearrangement links TRBV27 to TRBJ1-1; D possibly corresponds to TRBD1 (6 bases). V gave up 5 bases and J gave up 1 base, with 11 bases separating them. The germline gives CDR1 MNHEY, CDR2 SMNVEV (reference sequence). This CDR3 is 14 amino acids long. The CDR3 coding sequence is TGTGCCAGCAGTCCTCAGACAGGGAACACTGAAGCTTTCTTT. Its translation: CASSPQTGNTEAFF.

The V and J genes are TRBV6-5 and TRBJ2-1; TRBD2 agrees at 14 bases. Trimming cost V 6 bases and J 5 bases; bases outside gene matches: 6. The CDR3 runs 16 residues. In germline, CDR1 is MNHEY, CDR2 SVGAGI. The CDR3: CASRGLAGGDNNEQFF. The CDR3 DNA reads TGTGCCAGCAGAGGACTAGCGGGGGGTGATAACAATGAGCAGTTCTTC.

Of note for this clonotype: The CDR3 ends on some other residue instead of the conserved phenylalanine or tryptophan, so this is likely a read error. The chain employs TRBV7-3 and TRBJ2-7; 14 bases fit TRBD2. Germline trimming cut 5 bases from V and 4 bases from J; bases unmatched to any gene: 4. Germline V gene sequence: CDR1 SGHTA, CDR2 FQGTGA. This CDR3 has 15 residues. The CDR3 loop reads CASSPTSGRGYEQYI. CDR3 in DNA: TGTGCCAGCAGCCCGACTAGCGGGAGGGGGTACGAGCAGTACATC.

This chain joins TRBV6-5 and TRBJ2-3; no firm D call. V was pared by 5 bases and J by 9 bases, with 18 bases between. Looked up from germline, CDR1 is MNHEY and CDR2 is SVGAGI. The CDR3 length is 14 residues. Here the CDR3 DNA reads TGTGCCAGCAGTAGATTGCAAATTGAGGACACGCAGTATTTT. It translates to CASSRLQIEDTQYF.

This chain uses TRBV4-1 with TRBJ2-6, with TRBD1 identical over 9 bases. The junction had 5 bases not matched to a gene; V was cut back by 0 bases and J by 2 bases. The germline V gene encodes CDR1 MGHRA and CDR2 YSYEKL. The CDR3 totals 18 residues. The chain's CDR3 is CASSQEGTGLTGANVLTF. The CDR3 nucleotides are TGCGCCAGCAGCCAAGAAGGGACAGGGCTTACTGGGGCCAACGTCCTGACTTTC.

The V and J genes are TRBV3-1 and TRBJ2-6, with D maybe TRBD2 (6 bases). The length of the CDR3 is 16 residues. Germline CDR1 LGHDT, CDR2 YNNKEL (reference sequence). V lost 0 bases, J lost 5 bases, and 11 bases lay in between. The DNA for the CDR3 is TGTGCCAGCAGCCAAGATGGAGGGATGCGGGCCAACGTCCTGACTTTC. Amino acids: CASSQDGGMRANVLTF. Full variable domain (rest looked up from reference TRBV3-1 and TRBJ2-6): DTAVSQTPKYLVTQMGNDKSIKCEQNLGHDTMYWYKQDSKKFLKIMFSYNNKELIINETVPNRFSPKSPDKAHLNLHINSLELGDSAVYFCASSQDGGMRANVLTFGAGSRLTVL.

V and J are TRBV5-1 and TRBJ2-7; the match to TRBD1 covers 8 bases. Germline CDR1 SGHRS, CDR2 YFSETQ. This CDR3 region has 14 residues. V shed 0 bases, J shed 7 bases, and the junction held 6 bases outside the gene matches. Here the CDR3 DNA reads TGCGCCAGCAGCTTGGTACAGGGGGTGAGGGAGCAGTACTTC. Translating it yields CASSLVQGVREQYF.

This clonotype was seen only a few times. V is TRBV30 and J is TRBJ2-7, with D unresolved. The CDR3 totals 15 residues. The V gene's germline CDR1 is GTSNPN and CDR2 SVGIG (reference sequence). Deletions cut 0 bases from V and 2 bases from J, with 14 bases between. Here the CDR3 DNA reads TGTGCCTGGAGTGTGGGTCCCCGTCACGCCTACGAGCAGTACTTC. Encoded protein: CAWSVGPRHAYEQYF.

For this clonotype: Germline is not matched at one junction end, which may reflect a read error. The chain carries TRBV5-6 and TRBJ2-7; D is possibly TRBD1 (7 bases). Per germline, CDR1 SGHDT and CDR2 YYEEEE. The CDR3 length is 16 residues. CDR3 amino acids: CASSLMAGQSSDEQYF. The CDR3, as DNA: TGTGCCAGCAGCTTGATGGCGGGACAGTCCTCCGACGAGCAGTACTTC.

J is TRBJ2-2 and V is TRBV30; the match to TRBD2 covers 10 bases. J gave up 1 base and V 0 bases, and 2 bases lay outside the gene matches. The CDR3 loop spans 16 amino acids. Germline V gene data show CDR1 as GTSNPN and CDR2 as SVGIG (reference sequence). The DNA for the CDR3 is TGTGCCTGGAGTGTCAGACTAGCGGGGAACACCGGGGAGCTGTTTTTT. It encodes CAWSVRLAGNTGELFF.

V gene TRBV6-5 combines with J gene TRBJ1-2; perhaps TRBD1 as D (6 bases). The V end was cut by 5 bases, the J end by 5 bases, with 18 bases between. CDR3 size: 15 residues. Germline loops: CDR1 MNHEY, CDR2 SVGAGI. The CDR3 bases are TGTGCCAGCAGTGAATACAGGGCCGGCGGGTATGGCTACACCTTC. Translating it yields CASSEYRAGGYGYTF.

Only a few counts were recorded for this clonotype. V usage is TRBV7-2 and J usage is TRBJ2-3; the D is unclear. The V end was cut by 5 bases, the J end by 4 bases, with 7 bases between. This CDR3 is built from 12 residues. The germline V gene encodes CDR1 SGHTA and CDR2 FQGNSA. DNA for the CDR3: TGTGCCAGCAGCCAAGTGCCAGATACGCAGTATTTT. Translating it yields CASSQVPDTQYF.

In this sample, this clonotype turned up many times. The chain recombines TRBV28 with TRBJ1-1; 8 positions match TRBD1. This CDR3 is built from 13 residues. Germline CDR1 is MDHEN and CDR2 is SYDVKM. J was trimmed by 4 bases and V by 7 bases; bases with no gene match: 5. CDR3 sequence reads: CASIVDRGTEAFF. The CDR3 coding sequence is TGTGCCAGCATCGTCGACAGGGGCACTGAAGCTTTCTTT.

V usage is TRBV13 and J usage is TRBJ1-2; tentative D call: TRBD1 (6 bases). V was trimmed by 4 bases and J by 0 bases, leaving 21 bases between them. The CDR3 loop spans 18 amino acids. CDR1 is PRHDT, CDR2 FYEKMQ, per germline (reference sequence). This CDR3 reads CASSSSGGLENANYGYTF. CDR3 DNA: TGTGCCAGCAGCTCCTCCGGGGGGCTGGAGAATGCTAACTATGGCTACACCTTC. Looking up the rest from reference TRBV13 and TRBJ1-2 gives the full variable domain: AAGVIQSPRHLIKEKRETATLKCYPIPRHDTVYWYQQGPGQDPQFLISFYEKMQSDKGSIPDRFSAQQFSDYHSELNMSSLELGDSALYFCASSSSGGLENANYGYTFGSGTRLTVV.

This clonotype was recorded at least ten times. The genes are TRBV6-2 or TRBV6-3 and TRBJ1-1; tentatively, D is TRBD1 (6 bases). The length of the CDR3 is 12 residues. The ends were cut back, 4 bases at V and 5 bases at J, with 8 bases in the middle. Germline V gene sequence: CDR1 MNHEY, CDR2 SVGEGT. CDR3 sequence (DNA): TGTGCCAGCAGTTGGGGGCGTACTGAAGCTTTCTTT. Translated, it gives CASSWGRTEAFF.

As concerns this clonotype: Germline is not matched at one junction end, which may reflect a read error. This chain joins TRBV30 and TRBJ1-1; D might be TRBD1 (5 bases). Germline CDR1 reads GTSNPN; CDR2 reads SVGIG (reference sequence). The CDR3 runs to 16 residues. The CDR3 coding sequence is TGTGCCCGGAGTAGTGTCGTCGCAGGGCCGGACACTGAAGCTTTCTTT. This codes for CARSSVVAGPDTEAFF.

This clonotype occurred many times. This chain links TRBV7-9 with TRBJ2-3, with 8 bases fitting TRBD1. The CDR3 consists of 16 residues. Trimming cost V 5 bases and J 1 base; bases outside gene matches: 8. Germline lookup yields CDR1 SEHNR and CDR2 FQNEAQ (reference sequence). CDR3 in amino acids: CASSATGGKGTDTQYF. The CDR3 nucleotides are TGTGCCAGCAGCGCCACAGGGGGGAAAGGCACAGATACGCAGTATTTT.

The chain combines TRBV12-3 or TRBV12-4 with TRBJ2-5; TRBD2 matches 13 bases. This CDR3 is built from 16 residues. The V and J ends lost 5 bases and 2 bases, in that order; junction bases with no gene match: 5. CDR3 DNA sequence: TGTGCCAGCAGTAGGACTAGCGGGGGCCCTCAAGAGACCCAGTACTTC. Translated: CASSRTSGGPQETQYF.

This clonotype turned up a few times. This sequence joins TRBV12-5 and TRBJ2-1; TRBD2 is a possible D gene (5 bases). The CDR3 has 15 residues. The V and J ends lost 7 bases and 8 bases respectively, with 21 bases between them. Germline CDR1 is LGHNT and CDR2 is FRNRAP. CDR3 amino acids: CASAPPRVTIYEQFF. DNA of the CDR3: TGTGCTAGTGCCCCCCCGAGGGTTACAATCTATGAGCAGTTCTTC.

This clonotype was found a few times. The rearrangement uses TRBV5-1 and TRBJ1-1; D gene uncertain. The CDR3 runs to 13 residues. Trimming cost V 3 bases and J 6 bases, with 12 bases left between them. Germline V gene sequence: CDR1 SGHRS, CDR2 YFSETQ. The CDR3 loop is CASSSVGRAEAFF. Written as DNA, the CDR3 is TGCGCCAGCAGCTCCGTTGGTCGGGCTGAAGCTTTCTTT.

The chain couples TRBV5-6 to TRBJ1-4; weak D call: TRBD1 (6 bases). This CDR3 is built from 14 residues. The V gene lost 0 bases and the J gene lost 5 bases, with 8 bases spanning the gap. CDR1 SGHDT and CDR2 YYEEEE come from the germline V gene. The CDR3 is CASSLVGQNEKLFF. DNA of the CDR3: TGTGCCAGCAGCTTGGTTGGACAGAATGAAAAACTGTTTTTT.

A remark on this clonotype: This may come from a read error, since a much larger clone is one base off. The conserved closing phenylalanine or tryptophan is absent in this CDR3, likely reflecting a read error. The V gene is TRBV13, the J gene TRBJ2-3, with 7 bases that match TRBD1. The CDR3 consists of 15 residues. The germline CDR1 and CDR2 sequences are PRHDT and FYEKMQ (reference sequence). V lost 5 bases and J lost 4; bases outside the gene matches: 9. In DNA, the CDR3 is TGTGCCAGCAGCCCAGCCGGGACAGAGGCAGATACGCAGTATTTG. This sequence encodes CASSPAGTEADTQYL.

The sample holds many counts of this clonotype. The V gene is TRBV24-1, the J gene TRBJ2-3; a weak D match, TRBD2 (5 bases). Germline CDR1 is KGHDR and CDR2 is SFDVKD. This CDR3 is built from 17 residues. With 5 bases removed from V and 2 bases from J, the gap between germline ends came to 19 bases. CDR3 DNA sequence: TGTGCCACCAGTGGTGGCCACGGGGAAAGATACACAGATACGCAGTATTTT. Translated, it gives CATSGGHGERYTDTQYF.

This clonotype was observed a few times. This rearrangement joins TRBV20-1 to TRBJ1-3; D gene uncertain. The ends were cut back, 3 bases at V and 0 bases at J, with 12 bases in the middle. This CDR3 comprises 15 residues. From germline, CDR1 is DFQATT and CDR2 SNEGSKA (reference sequence). The CDR3 sequence: CSARGWGNSGNTIYF. The CDR3 DNA reads as TGCAGTGCTAGGGGATGGGGAAACTCTGGAAACACCATATATTTT.

On this clonotype itself: One base away lies a much larger clone, so this may be a sequencing read error. The chain links TRBV28 to TRBJ2-7; D is ambiguous. V was trimmed by 3 bases and J by 2 bases, leaving 11 bases between them. Germline loops: CDR1 MDHEN, CDR2 SYDVKM. CDR3 length: 14 amino acids. For the CDR3, the DNA is TGTGCCAGCAGTTTGTCTTTAAGGGCCTACGAGCAGTACTTC. It translates to CASSLSLRAYEQYF.

A few counts support this clonotype. The chain recombines TRBV28 with TRBJ2-7; D is unclear. Trimming removed 5 bases at V and 0 bases at J, with 14 bases between. CDR3 size: 15 residues. In germline, CDR1 is MDHEN, CDR2 SYDVKM. The CDR3 nucleotides are TGTGCCAGCAGTGCGCCAGGCGGCAACTCCTACGAGCAGTACTTC. This encodes CASSAPGGNSYEQYF.

This clonotype was seen at least ten times. This chain uses TRBV5-1 with TRBJ2-7; 8 bases match TRBD2. V trimming: 0 bases; J trimming: 2 bases; junction bases outside the gene matches: 7. The CDR3 is made up of 16 amino acids. Looked up from germline, CDR1 is SGHRS and CDR2 is YFSETQ. The CDR3 reads CASSLGTSSAAYEQYF. Here the CDR3 DNA reads TGCGCCAGCAGCTTGGGGACTAGCTCGGCTGCCTACGAGCAGTACTTC.

This clonotype appeared many times. The chain is built from TRBV4-1 and TRBJ2-1; 8 positions agree with TRBD1. CDR3 length: 14 amino acids. The junction had 4 bases not matched to a gene; V was cut back by 3 bases and J by 6 bases. CDR1 is MGHRA, CDR2 YSYEKL, per germline. This CDR3 reads CASSQTDRGNEQFF. The CDR3 DNA reads TGCGCCAGCAGCCAGACTGACAGGGGCAATGAGCAGTTCTTC.

In its sample, this clonotype was seen a few times. The chain joins TRBV7-8 to TRBJ1-1; 7 bases fit TRBD1. This CDR3 is 15 amino acids long. The germline CDR1 and CDR2 sequences are SGHVS and FQNEAQ. J was trimmed by 3 bases and V by 5 bases; bases with no gene match: 9. The CDR3 reads CASSPRGTGDTEAFF. The DNA for the CDR3 is TGTGCCAGCAGCCCTAGAGGTACAGGGGACACTGAAGCTTTCTTT.

To note about this clonotype: A read error may explain this, as a much larger clone is one base away. The V gene is TRBV5-1, the J gene TRBJ1-1; D call uncertain. The V gene lost 3 bases and the J gene lost 0 bases, with 9 bases spanning the gap. This CDR3 contains 14 residues. Per germline, CDR1 SGHRS and CDR2 YFSETQ. CDR3 in amino acids: CASSWELVNTEAFF. The CDR3, as DNA: TGCGCCAGCAGCTGGGAGCTTGTGAACACTGAAGCTTTCTTT. Full variable domain (rest looked up from reference TRBV5-1 and TRBJ1-1): KAGVTQTPRYLIKTRGQQVTLSCSPISGHRSVSWYQQTPGQGLQFLFEYFSETQRNKGNFPGRFSGRQFSNSRSEMNVSTLELGDSALYLCASSWELVNTEAFFGQGTRLTVV.